A selection of T cell receptor beta chains follows, all from one sample in a study of blood T cell repertoires in COVID-19. Some clones are missing from TCRdb's copy, which holds only in-frame ones; the method was immunoSEQ multiplex PCR. The top ten clones hold over 12% of a sample with approximately 230,000 clones, about 91% of them seen once. Sequencing used PBMCs or T cells enriched from blood (not recorded which). All receptors come from a woman aged 45 to 65 with acute COVID-19. Both conserved end residues are part of each CDR3. Size values are once, few and many counts, or a class for expanded clones, and some rows have none.

length,J,size,V,CDR3
15,TRBJ2-5,NA,TRBV7-2,CASSLAPLASETQYF
13,TRBJ2-7,once,TRBV12-3/TRBV12-4,CASSLGLANEQYF
19,TRBJ1-1,NA,TRBV6-2/TRBV6-3,CASNPLIGQGLISNTEAFF
15,TRBJ2-5,NA,TRBV19,CASSTDREGQETQYF
15,TRBJ1-1,NA,TRBV28,CASSSPGGRYTEAFF
19,TRBJ1-2,NA,TRBV9,CASSVALGTGADPMTGYTF
14,TRBJ2-2,few,TRBV3-1/TRBV3-2,CASSQDGQTGELFF
14,TRBJ2-2,NA,TRBV2,CASRADRGGGELFF
15,TRBJ1-1,NA,TRBV11-2,CASSATTGMNTEAFF
13,TRBJ2-7,NA,TRBV29-1,CSVEKGAGYEQYF
17,TRBJ1-6,NA,TRBV7-9,CASSLKTGGYYNSPLHF
15,TRBJ2-7,NA,TRBV19,CASSLPYSGRNEQYF
12,TRBJ1-2,NA,TRBV29-1,CSVRDMHSGYTF
15,TRBJ1-5,NA,TRBV28,CASSPTGGLDQPQHF
13,TRBJ2-1,NA,TRBV18,CASSRDREGEQFF
15,TRBJ1-1,NA,TRBV5-4,CASSTPTGGRTEAFF
17,TRBJ1-4,few,TRBV15,CATSRDGTVATNEKLFF
16,TRBJ2-7,NA,TRBV3-1/TRBV3-2,CASSPTSGEGVYEQYF
12,TRBJ1-2,NA,TRBV10-3,CAISQAGYGYTF
15,TRBJ1-1,NA,TRBV28,CASSTASTGGTEAFF
13,TRBJ2-3,once,TRBV3-1/TRBV3-2,CASKTGNSDTQYF
17,TRBJ2-7,NA,TRBV4-1,CASSQGPTREGTYEQYF
13,TRBJ2-7,NA,TRBV12-3/TRBV12-4,CASSSQTGYEQYF
13,TRBJ2-5,NA,TRBV9,CASSNTRQETQYF
14,TRBJ1-1,NA,TRBV5-1,CASSARQLNTEAFF
14,TRBJ2-7,NA,TRBV7-2,CASSSGRGSHEQYF
15,TRBJ2-7,NA,TRBV5-4,CASSLQHRGSYEQYF
20,TRBJ1-1,NA,TRBV23-1,CASSQSTCGGGRTKNTEAFF
15,TRBJ1-2,NA,TRBV7-2,CASSRYPQGRDGYTF
11,TRBJ2-1,once,TRBV12-3/TRBV12-4,CASREANEQFF
16,TRBJ2-7,NA,TRBV27,CASGREFGFGPYEQYF
15,TRBJ2-7,NA,TRBV7-2,CASSFSGTDTYEQYF
14,TRBJ2-7,NA,TRBV27,CASSLSRGPDEQYF
15,TRBJ1-5,NA,TRBV19,CASSIVGRSNQPQHF
15,TRBJ2-2,NA,TRBV27,CASSLGLAPTGELFF
16,TRBJ1-2,NA,TRBV30,CARRGDRGKTNYGYTF
14,TRBJ2-7,NA,TRBV5-1,CASRAGTVSYEQYF
15,TRBJ1-5,once,TRBV5-6,CASSLGRRINQPQHF
14,TRBJ1-1,NA,TRBV7-9,CASSWGQGVTEAFF
15,TRBJ2-2,NA,TRBV9,CASSVRQVNTGELFF
17,TRBJ2-5,NA,TRBV5-1,CASSLIPSGRAQETQYF
15,TRBJ2-3,NA,TRBV28,CASTIGAAGTDTQYF
12,TRBJ2-3,NA,TRBV6-5,CASRAGSDTQYF
13,TRBJ1-3,NA,TRBV9,CASDTGYGNTIYF
15,TRBJ2-1,NA,TRBV7-2,CASSLLAASYNEQFF
13,TRBJ1-6,NA,TRBV27,CASSFSYNSPLHF
15,TRBJ2-3,NA,TRBV3-1/TRBV3-2,CASSQRTGGRVGQYF
13,TRBJ1-2,NA,TRBV18,CASSDQGNYGYTF
14,TRBJ2-1,NA,TRBV24-1,CATSDWDSNNEQFF
15,TRBJ2-3,NA,TRBV10-3,CAIKGERESTDTQYF
15,TRBJ2-1,NA,TRBV28,CASSLSAGGWNEQFF
14,TRBJ2-1,NA,TRBV7-3,CASSQGLTSNEQFF
13,TRBJ2-7,NA,TRBV5-1,CASSGGGSHEQYF